This T cell receptor (beta chain) was recorded in a study of cytomegalovirus exposure and HLA in healthy donors. The PCR was carried out with 60 Vbeta primers and 13 Jbeta primers. Measured with immunoSEQ multiplex PCR; TCRdb has only the in-frame clones, and not every one. The sample has some 120,000 clones, 60% to 85% seen once. Study results and caveats: Relative to the 666-donor mean, N-insertions were reportedly fewer in an Asian-associated ancestry cluster in a later analysis. Presence/absence analyses supposed approximately even sequencing depth among donors. Of the V segments, some could not be distinguished, including TRBV6-2 and TRBV6-3, and were excluded. In a later analysis, V- and J-gene trimming of beta chains associated with a DCLRE1C missense variant, replicated independently.

Germline CDR1 reads SGHVS; CDR2 reads FQNEAQ. V lost 1 base and J lost 6; bases outside the gene matches: 0. This CDR3 has 14 amino acids. This clone was detected only a few times. Its antigen is unknown. The TCR comes from a female donor in good health and CMV-seronegative. Sequencing used PBMCs. This rearrangement joins TRBV7-8 to TRBJ1-6; TRBD1 agrees at 7 bases. The CDR3 DNA sequence: TGTGCCAGCAGCTTAGACAGGGGTAATTCACCCCTCCACTTT. It encodes CASSLDRGNSPLHF.